The 31 T cell receptor beta chains listed next were all sequenced from one sample in a study of cytomegalovirus exposure and HLA in healthy donors. PCR was performed using 60 Vbeta and 13 Jbeta primers. Assay: immunoSEQ multiplex PCR; the TCRdb copy retains only in-frame clones and omits some. Here the sample spans over 100,000 clones, less than 80% being singletons. The sequencing input was PBMCs. The origin of the receptors is a woman aged 50 to 65 in good health and CMV-seropositive.

The chain has TRBV11-2 and TRBJ1-4, with D hard to call. Germline loops: CDR1 SGHAT, CDR2 FQNNGV. The V end lost 5 bases, the J end lost 11 bases, and 15 bases lay between the germline ends. The CDR3 covers 13 residues. The chain's CDR3 is CASSPRTGGKLFF. In nucleotides, the CDR3 is TGTGCCAGCAGCCCTAGGACTGGAGGCAAACTGTTTTTT.

The rearrangement joins TRBV6-1 to TRBJ2-5, with a weak D call TRBD1 (5 bases). The J call may be in error: the DNA end matches TRBJ2-7 better. Germline-derived CDR1 and CDR2 are MNHNS and SASEGT. The CDR3 spans 13 residues. The CDR3: CASSEQGSNEQYF. CDR3 DNA sequence: TGTGCCAGCAGTGAACAGGGTTCCAACGAGCAGTACTTC.

This clone was detected once. V is TRBV25-1 and J is TRBJ1-1; tentative D call: TRBD1 (6 bases). Germline values: CDR1 MGHDK, CDR2 SYGVNS. The CDR3 sequence is 14 residues long. V lost 4 bases to trimming and J lost 5 bases, with 14 bases between them. CDR3 amino acids: CASSASQGWTEAFF. In DNA, the CDR3 is TGTGCCAGCAGTGCCTCACAGGGTTGGACTGAAGCTTTCTTT.

The V call is TRBV4-1, the J call TRBJ2-1; 9 bases match TRBD1. The V gene end was trimmed by 1 base and the J gene end by 1 base; junction bases not matched to a gene: 11. The CDR3 length is 19 residues. Germline V gene lookup returns CDR1 MGHRA and CDR2 YSYEKL. CDR3 in amino acids: CASSQVGRGQGGSYNEQFF. In DNA, the CDR3 is TGCGCCAGCAGCCAAGTGGGTCGGGGACAGGGAGGGTCCTACAATGAGCAGTTCTTC.

The V and J genes are TRBV10-3 and TRBJ2-2; 9 nucleotides line up with TRBD2. V lost 0 bases to trimming and J lost 3 bases; unmatched junction nucleotides: 2. CDR1 is ENHRY, CDR2 SYGVKD, per germline. The CDR3 length is 16 residues. The CDR3 reads CAISESAGGDTGELFF. The CDR3 DNA reads TGTGCCATCAGTGAGTCCGCGGGAGGGGACACCGGGGAGCTGTTTTTT.

The rearrangement links TRBV5-6 to TRBJ2-7; D is possibly TRBD1 (5 bases). This CDR3 has 15 residues. Germline V lookup: CDR1 SGHDT, CDR2 YYEEEE. Trimming took 2 bases from V and 3 from J, leaving 15 bases between them. The CDR3 region is CASSLRGQGYYEQYF. Here the CDR3 DNA reads TGTGCCAGCAGCTTAAGAGGCCAGGGCTACTACGAGCAGTACTTC.

The gene calls are TRBV18 and TRBJ2-6; TRBD1 matches 8 bases. The CDR3 totals 18 residues. CDR1 is KGHSH and CDR2 is LQKENI in the germline V gene. The ends lost 1 base at V and 1 base at J; junction bases unmatched: 6. The CDR3 region is CASSPRQGNKSGANVLTF. As DNA, the CDR3 is TGTGCCAGCTCACCACGACAGGGGAATAAATCTGGGGCCAACGTCCTGACTTTC. The complete variable domain, with remaining parts taken from reference TRBV18 and TRBJ2-6, reads NAGVMQNPRHLVRRRGQEARLRCSPMKGHSHVYWYRQLPEEGLKFMVYLQKENIIDESGMPKERFSAEFPKEGPSILRIQQVVRGDSAAYFCASSPRQGNKSGANVLTFGAGSRLTVL.

The chain links TRBV27 to TRBJ1-6; D possibly corresponds to TRBD1 (5 bases). V gave up 6 bases and J gave up 7 bases, with 31 bases separating them. Germline V gene data show CDR1 as MNHEY and CDR2 as SMNVEV (reference sequence). The CDR3 is made up of 20 amino acids. CDR3 DNA: TGTGCCAGCAGCCCGAATCAGCGGGACGTCTGGCAAACGGGGAATTCACCCCTCCACTTT. This encodes CASSPNQRDVWQTGNSPLHF.

V is TRBV4-1 and J is TRBJ2-5; weak D call: TRBD1 (6 bases). Germline CDR1 is MGHRA and CDR2 is YSYEKL. V gave up 4 bases and J gave up 2 bases, with 11 bases separating them. The CDR3 consists of 14 residues. The CDR3 DNA sequence: TGCGCCAGCAGCCCGAGCAGGGGACAAGAGACCCAGTACTTC. As protein: CASSPSRGQETQYF.

The J gene is TRBJ1-3, the V gene TRBV10-3, with TRBD1 as a possible D gene (5 bases). This CDR3 spans 15 amino acids. Trimming pared 6 bases from V and 0 bases from J, leaving 12 bases between. CDR1 and CDR2 (germline): ENHRY, SYGVKD. The CDR3 bases are TGTGCCATCAGCGGCGGGGGATACTCTGGAAACACCATATATTTT. It translates to CAISGGGYSGNTIYF.

V usage is TRBV7-6 and J usage is TRBJ2-7; 11 nucleotides agree with TRBD1. The CDR3 totals 14 residues. Germline V gene data show CDR1 as SGHVS and CDR2 as FNYEAQ. The J segment lost 6 bases and the V segment lost 5 bases, leaving 6 bases of the junction unmatched. The CDR3 DNA reads TGTGCCAGCAGCGCCGGGACAGGGGGAAGCGAGCAGTACTTC. This gives the protein CASSAGTGGSEQYF.

In its sample, this clone was seen once. V gene TRBV2 combines with J gene TRBJ1-3; D remains ambiguous. Germline loops: CDR1 SNHLY, CDR2 FYNNEI. V lost 6 bases and J 0 bases, leaving 15 bases between the germline ends. CDR3 size: 16 residues. This CDR3 is CASSSSEASSGNTIYF. CDR3 DNA sequence: TGTGCCAGCAGCTCCTCCGAGGCGAGCTCTGGAAACACCATATATTTT.

CDR3 bases: TGTGCCAGTAGTCCCCGGGGACAGGGTGAGCAGTTCTTC. Translated, it gives CASSPRGQGEQFF. The chain links TRBV19 to TRBJ2-1, with TRBD1 matching 9 bases. J lost 9 bases, V lost 5 bases, and 5 bases had no gene match. The CDR3 is 13 residues long. Germline V gives CDR1 LNHDA, CDR2 SQIVND (reference sequence). The full variable domain, its missing parts supplied by reference TRBV19 and TRBJ2-1, is DGGITQSPKYLFRKEGQNVTLSCEQNLNHDAMYWYRQDPGQGLRLIYYSQIVNDFQKGDIAEGYSVSREKKESFPLTVTSAQKNPTAFYLCASSPRGQGEQFFGPGTRLTVL.

Of note for this clone: A read error may account for a junction end that differs from germline. This chain connects TRBV6-5 to TRBJ2-2, with D tentatively TRBD2 (5 bases). The germline gives CDR1 MNHEY, CDR2 SVGAGI. CDR3 size: 13 residues. CDR3 DNA: TGTGCCAGCAGTTCCGGGAACTCCGGGGAGCTGTTTTTT. Translating gives CASSSGNSGELFF.

V usage is TRBV9 and J usage is TRBJ2-3, with a weak D call TRBD2 (5 bases). CDR1 is SGDLS and CDR2 is YYNGEE in the germline V gene. Trimming took 0 bases from V and 5 from J, leaving 16 bases between them. CDR3 length: 16 amino acids. CDR3 region: CASSVGLRARVDTQYF. The CDR3 DNA follows: TGTGCCAGCAGCGTAGGTTTGCGGGCCCGGGTAGATACGCAGTATTTT.

The chain is built from TRBV14 and TRBJ1-6; D unclear. The germline V and J ends were trimmed by 0 bases and 10 bases, with 10 bases remaining between them. Looked up from germline, CDR1 is SGHDN and CDR2 is FVKESK. The CDR3 runs 14 residues. The CDR3 loop reads CASSQDYASSPLHF. The DNA for the CDR3 is TGTGCCAGCAGCCAAGATTACGCAAGCTCACCCCTCCACTTT. Full variable domain (outside the CDR3, taken from reference TRBV14 and TRBJ1-6): EAGVTQFPSHSVIEKGQTVTLRCDPISGHDNLYWYRRVMGKEIKFLLHFVKESKQDESGMPNNRFLAERTGGTYSTLKVQPAELEDSGVYFCASSQDYASSPLHFGNGTRLTVT.

To note about this clone: The same CDR3 also results from other DNA sequences found in this sample. This rearrangement joins TRBV19 to TRBJ1-5; the D gene is possibly TRBD1 (5 bases). The germline CDR1 and CDR2 sequences are LNHDA and SQIVND (reference sequence). CDR3 length: 15 residues. The ends were cut back, 3 bases at V and 2 bases at J, with 11 bases in the middle. The CDR3 DNA reads TGTGCCAGTAGTATCCAGGGCGCGGGCAATCAGCCCCAGCATTTT. Its translation is CASSIQGAGNQPQHF.

The CDR3 nucleotides are TGTGCCAGCGGTCAACAGAGCTCTGGAAACACCATATATTTT. This encodes CASGQQSSGNTIYF. The gene calls are TRBV6-1 and TRBJ1-3; D unresolved. Germline CDR1 MNHNS, CDR2 SASEGT. The CDR3 is 14 residues long. V lost 8 bases, J lost 0 bases, and 11 bases lay in between.

The chain links TRBV5-4 to TRBJ2-7; 7 nucleotides match TRBD1. CDR3 length equals 13 residues. V shed 3 bases and J 8 bases; nucleotides not matched to a gene: 8. The germline V gene encodes CDR1 SGHNT and CDR2 YYREEE (reference sequence). CDR3 region: CASSSGQKVQQYF. As DNA, the CDR3 is TGTGCCAGCAGCTCGGGACAGAAGGTACAGCAGTACTTC.

The rearrangement links TRBV18 to TRBJ2-7; 8 bases are a match to TRBD2. Trimming cost V 9 bases and J 5 bases; bases outside gene matches: 12. The CDR3 runs to 14 residues. The germline gives CDR1 KGHSH, CDR2 LQKENI. The CDR3 region is CASSGAGGRDEQYF. The CDR3 bases are TGTGCCAGTTCAGGCGCGGGAGGCCGGGACGAGCAGTACTTC.

The genes are TRBV7-9 and TRBJ2-2; maybe TRBD1 (6 bases). There are 16 residues in the CDR3. V lost 3 bases, J lost 6 bases, and 17 bases lay in between. Germline CDR1 is SEHNR and CDR2 is FQNEAQ (reference sequence). CDR3 DNA: TGTGCCAGCAGCTTTCCAGGGGTTTCTGGGTCCGGGGAGCTGTTTTTT. This encodes CASSFPGVSGSGELFF.

This clone turned up a few times. This chain joins TRBV7-2 and TRBJ2-2; D is undetermined. The germline gives CDR1 SGHTA, CDR2 FQGNSA. V gave up 5 bases and J gave up 4 bases, with 14 bases separating them. This CDR3 spans 15 amino acids. CDR3: CASSLGLRSTGELFF. CDR3 in DNA: TGTGCCAGCAGCCTCGGGTTGCGGTCCACCGGGGAGCTGTTTTTT. Using reference TRBV7-2 and TRBJ2-2 for the parts outside the CDR3, the full variable domain is GAGVSQSPSNKVTEKGKDVELRCDPISGHTALYWYRQSLGQGLEFLIYFQGNSAPDKSGLPSDRFSAERTGGSVSTLTIQRTQQEDSAVYLCASSLGLRSTGELFFGEGSRLTVL.

The chain is built from TRBV5-6 and TRBJ2-7; D is perhaps TRBD1 (5 bases). Germline V gene data show CDR1 as SGHDT and CDR2 as YYEEEE. This CDR3 has 13 amino acids. V shed 5 bases and J shed 7 bases, with 16 bases lying between them. The chain's CDR3 is CASSLLIGAEQYF. Written as DNA, the CDR3 is TGTGCCAGCAGTTTGCTTATAGGGGCTGAGCAGTACTTC.

The chain uses TRBV11-2 and TRBJ1-2; 7 bases match TRBD1. From germline, CDR1 is SGHAT and CDR2 FQNNGV. V was pared by 4 bases and J by 8 bases, with 10 bases of the junction left unmatched. This CDR3 has 14 amino acids. The CDR3 DNA is TGTGCCAGCAGCTCGGTGGAGGGGGCGAAGGGCTACACCTTC. Translating it yields CASSSVEGAKGYTF.

The DNA for the CDR3 is TGTGCCAGCAGCTTAGCGGGGGCCAGGGGTAACTATGGCTACACCTTC. It translates to CASSLAGARGNYGYTF. V and J are TRBV7-8 and TRBJ1-2; weak D call: TRBD1 (6 bases). The V and J ends lost 0 bases and 1 base respectively, with 12 bases between them. The CDR3 extends over 16 amino acids. Germline CDR1 SGHVS, CDR2 FQNEAQ.

The chain carries TRBV5-5 and TRBJ2-5; possible D gene TRBD1, 6 bases. CDR1 and CDR2 (germline): SGHKS, YYEKEE (reference sequence). CDR3 length: 15 amino acids. The V and J ends lost 4 bases and 5 bases respectively, with 18 bases between them. CDR3 amino acids: CASSGTTGPAETQYF. The CDR3, as DNA: TGTGCCAGCAGCGGGACGACAGGCCCCGCGGAGACCCAGTACTTC.

The chain combines TRBV6-1 with TRBJ1-2; 7 bases match TRBD1. The CDR3 has 13 amino acids. The germline V gene encodes CDR1 MNHNS and CDR2 SASEGT. V trimming: 6 bases; J trimming: 8 bases; junction bases outside the gene matches: 9. CDR3 DNA: TGTGCCAGCAGCCTCGACAGGGAGGAGGGCTACACCTTC. Its translation: CASSLDREEGYTF.

The DNA for the CDR3 is TGTGCCAGCACCGGGACAGGGAGCAGCGACACCTTC. As protein: CASTGTGSSDTF. This chain links TRBV6-1 with TRBJ1-2; 9 positions match TRBD1. The CDR3 length is 12 residues. Germline V CDR1 and CDR2: MNHNS, SASEGT. J lost 12 bases, V lost 7 bases, and 9 bases had no gene match.

The chain links TRBV7-2 to TRBJ1-6; 9 bases are shared with TRBD1. The V gene's germline CDR1 is SGHTA and CDR2 FQGNSA. The CDR3 is made up of 18 amino acids. After removal of 1 base from V and 8 bases from J, the junction contained 12 bases not matched to a gene. The CDR3 nucleotides are TGTGCCAGCAGCTTAGGGGGGGGACAAGGACAGGGGTATTCACCCCTCCACTTT. Translated, it gives CASSLGGGQGQGYSPLHF.

V is TRBV9 and J is TRBJ2-7; 8 nucleotides align to TRBD1. CDR1 is SGDLS, CDR2 YYNGEE, per germline. This CDR3 spans 14 amino acids. The V segment lost 4 bases and the J segment 3 bases; nucleotides outside the gene matches: 6. The CDR3 here is CASSRQGASYEQYF. CDR3 nucleotide sequence: TGTGCCAGCAGCAGGCAGGGGGCTAGCTACGAGCAGTACTTC.

In regard to this clone: Sequence at one end of the junction differs from germline and may be a read error. The rearrangement joins TRBV7-9 to TRBJ1-1; TRBD1 aligns across 7 bases. Germline assignment: CDR1 SEHNR and CDR2 FQNEAQ (reference sequence). This CDR3 contains 15 residues. The CDR3 bases are TGTTCCAGCAGCCTAACCGGGACAGTGAACACTGAAGCTTTCTTT. Residues: CSSSLTGTVNTEAFF.